Shown below are 19 T cell receptor beta chains from a single sample sequenced in a study of Graves' ophthalmopathy and Graves' hyperthyroidism. Amplification of the TCR beta CDR3 regions used RNA transcripts (as template). RT-PCR was first run with HTBI primers, then multiplex PCR in a second round. MiXCR, applied by TCRdb to the multiplex PCR reads, yields one record per CDR3 protein. The data hold 300,000 to 400,000 distinct CDR3 sequences, with around a sixth observed a single time. Source material: peripheral blood. These receptors all come from an adult man with Graves' ophthalmopathy.

This clonotype was recorded at least ten times. The rearrangement links TRBV4-2 to TRBJ2-2; D gene unclear. The germline gives CDR1 LGHNA, CDR2 YNFKEQ. V lost 3 bases to trimming and J lost 6 bases, with 11 bases between them. The CDR3 sequence is 14 residues long. The CDR3 DNA reads TGTGCCAGCAGCCATACAGTTTACCCCGGGGAGCTGTTTTTT. Protein: CASSHTVYPGELFF.

There are many counts of this clonotype. The rearrangement links TRBV30 to TRBJ2-5; a possible D gene is TRBD2 (5 bases). Deletions cut 3 bases from V and 0 bases from J, with 11 bases between. The CDR3 covers 14 residues. CDR1 and CDR2 from the germline V gene are GTSNPN and SVGIG (reference sequence). The CDR3 nucleotides read TGTGCCTGGAGCGGGCGCGGGTACCAAGAGACCCAGTACTTC. It translates to CAWSGRGYQETQYF.

This clonotype came up many times. The genes are TRBV29-1 and TRBJ2-7; D might be TRBD2 (6 bases). The CDR3 is 15 amino acids. V shed 2 bases and J shed 3 bases, with 17 bases lying between them. CDR1 and CDR2 (germline): SQVTM, ANQGSEA. CDR3 protein: CSVETAAGQNYEQYF. The CDR3 coding sequence is TGCAGCGTTGAAACCGCAGCGGGTCAAAACTACGAGCAGTACTTC.

This clonotype has at least ten counts. V is TRBV12-3 or TRBV12-4 and J is TRBJ1-6; TRBD1 matches 7 bases. The CDR3 contains 14 residues. V was pared by 5 bases and J by 7 bases, with 5 bases of the junction left unmatched. In DNA form, the CDR3 reads TGTGCCAGCAGTCCGGGACAGCTAAATTCACCCCTCCACTTT. Protein sequence: CASSPGQLNSPLHF.

This clonotype came up many times. The V gene is TRBV7-8, the J gene TRBJ2-6; D is unresolved. Germline CDR1 reads SGHVS; CDR2 reads FQNEAQ. CDR3 length equals 16 residues. The V and J ends lost 0 bases and 0 bases respectively, with 6 bases between them. The CDR3 is CASSLARYSGANVLTF. In nucleotides, the CDR3 is TGTGCCAGCAGCTTAGCGCGATACTCTGGGGCCAACGTCCTGACTTTC. The variable domain in full, completed from reference TRBV7-8 and TRBJ2-6, reads GAGVSQSPRYKVAKRGQDVALRCDPISGHVSLFWYQQALGQGPEFLTYFQNEAQLDKSGLPSDRFFAERPEGSVSTLKIQRTQQEDSAVYLCASSLARYSGANVLTFGAGSRLTVL.

This clonotype was seen repeatedly, ten times or more. V usage is TRBV19 and J usage is TRBJ1-2; possible D gene TRBD1, 6 bases. CDR1 LNHDA and CDR2 SQIVND come from the germline V gene (reference sequence). The CDR3 consists of 14 residues. Trimming shortened V by 5 bases and J by 7 bases, and 17 bases separated the two germline ends. CDR3 DNA sequence: TGTGCCAGTAGTGACGACAGGAGAGGCGGTGGCTACACCTTC. This sequence encodes CASSDDRRGGGYTF.

The sample holds a few counts of this clonotype. This chain links TRBV11-1 with TRBJ2-7; 7 bases are a match to TRBD1. V trimming: 5 bases; J trimming: 4 bases; junction bases outside the gene matches: 11. From germline, CDR1 is SGHAT and CDR2 FQDESV (reference sequence). The CDR3 totals 15 residues. CDR3 amino acids: CASSTRTGRTYEQYF. Written as DNA, the CDR3 is TGTGCCAGCAGCACCCGGACAGGCCGTACGTACGAGCAGTACTTC. The whole variable domain, remainder taken from reference TRBV11-1 and TRBJ2-7, is EAEVAQSPRYKITEKSQAVAFWCDPISGHATLYWYRQILGQGPELLVQFQDESVVDDSQLPKDRFSAERLKGVDSTLKIQPAELGDSAMYLCASSTRTGRTYEQYFGPGTRLTVT.

This clonotype is a singleton in its sample. The rearrangement links TRBV15 to TRBJ2-5; no clear D. The CDR3 runs to 13 residues. Trimming pared 3 bases from V and 2 bases from J, leaving 7 bases between. In germline, CDR1 is LNHNV, CDR2 YYDKDF (reference sequence). The CDR3 region has the DNA TGTGCCACCAGCAGCCTTCGTCAAGAGACCCAGTACTTC. Translating it yields CATSSLRQETQYF.

This clonotype was counted ten times or more. The rearrangement links TRBV12-3 or TRBV12-4 to TRBJ1-2, with D tentatively TRBD1 (6 bases). There are 14 residues in the CDR3. V lost 0 bases to trimming and J lost 13 bases, with 18 bases between them. CDR3 in DNA: TGTGCCAGCAGTTTAGCGGGGACACTTTTAGGATCCACCTTC. It specifies CASSLAGTLLGSTF.

This clonotype has ten or more counts. This chain joins TRBV6-2 or TRBV6-3 and TRBJ1-2, with no clear D. V lost 2 bases, J lost 3 bases, and 10 bases lay in between. CDR1 is MNHEY, CDR2 SVGEGT, per germline. CDR3 size: 14 residues. The CDR3 sequence is CASSYGGNHYGYTF. CDR3 coding DNA: TGTGCCAGCAGTTACGGAGGCAACCACTATGGCTACACCTTC.

This chain uses TRBV7-2 with TRBJ2-5; 9 nucleotides match TRBD2. After removal of 5 bases from V and 4 bases from J, the junction contained 11 bases not matched to a gene. The length of the CDR3 is 16 residues. The germline gives CDR1 SGHTA, CDR2 FQGNSA. The CDR3 protein is CASSALWAGGRETQYF. In DNA form, the CDR3 reads TGTGCCAGCAGCGCATTATGGGCGGGGGGGCGAGAGACCCAGTACTTC.

There are many counts of this clonotype. V and J are TRBV27 and TRBJ2-5, with D perhaps matching TRBD1 or TRBD2 (6 bases each). The CDR3 sequence is 14 residues long. From germline, CDR1 is MNHEY and CDR2 SMNVEV (reference sequence). Deletions cut 8 bases from V and 1 base from J, with 14 bases between. Here the CDR3 DNA reads TGTGCCAGCCCCCCCGGGGGCGGCCAAGAGACCCAGTACTTC. Its protein product is CASPPGGGQETQYF.

There are many counts of this clonotype. This chain connects TRBV7-2 to TRBJ1-5; TRBD1 matches at 9 bases. From germline, CDR1 is SGHTA and CDR2 FQGNSA. The V gene end was trimmed by 4 bases and the J gene end by 6 bases; junction bases not matched to a gene: 4. CDR3 length: 14 amino acids. The CDR3 DNA follows: TGTGCCAGCAGCTCCCGACAGGGGGTTCAGCCCCAGCATTTT. Its protein is CASSSRQGVQPQHF. Supplemented by reference TRBV7-2 and TRBJ1-5, the full variable domain reads GAGVSQSPSNKVTEKGKDVELRCDPISGHTALYWYRQSLGQGLEFLIYFQGNSAPDKSGLPSDRFSAERTGGSVSTLTIQRTQQEDSAVYLCASSSRQGVQPQHFGDGTRLSIL.

This clonotype was seen repeatedly, ten times or more. The CDR3 region has the DNA TGTGCCATCAGTGAGTCTTTAGCGGGGGCCTACGAGCAGTACTTC. This gives the protein CAISESLAGAYEQYF. This chain links TRBV10-3 with TRBJ2-7, with TRBD2 matching over 9 bases. V lost 0 bases, J lost 2 bases, and 2 bases stayed unmatched. CDR3 length: 15 residues. In germline, CDR1 is ENHRY, CDR2 SYGVKD.

This clonotype was recorded many times. The V call is TRBV4-2, the J call TRBJ2-2; TRBD2 aligns across 10 bases. Germline V CDR1 and CDR2: LGHNA, YNFKEQ. V lost 1 base and J lost 2; bases outside the gene matches: 7. The CDR3 sequence is 18 residues long. For the CDR3, the DNA is TGTGCCAGCAGCCAAGGTCCTAGCGGGGGACTAAACACCGGGGAGCTGTTTTTT. This encodes CASSQGPSGGLNTGELFF.

This clonotype was picked up many times. The rearrangement links TRBV2 to TRBJ1-5; D not resolved. The germline CDR1 and CDR2 sequences are SNHLY and FYNNEI. The ends were cut back, 7 bases at V and 4 bases at J, with 17 bases in the middle. The CDR3 runs to 15 residues. The CDR3 region is CASNHGGSRNQPQHF. CDR3 bases: TGTGCCAGCAATCACGGCGGGTCAAGGAATCAGCCCCAGCATTTT.

The chain employs TRBV7-2 and TRBJ1-1, with TRBD1 as a possible D gene (5 bases). The germline V gene has CDR1 SGHTA and CDR2 FQGNSA. Trimming took 6 bases from V and 1 from J, leaving 15 bases between them. The CDR3 runs 15 residues. CDR3 DNA sequence: TGTGCCAGCAGGTTCTCGGGGCAGGGGAACACTGAAGCTTTCTTT. This codes for CASRFSGQGNTEAFF.

This clonotype has ten or more counts. The chain couples TRBV6-5 to TRBJ1-2; 9 bases fit TRBD1. Trimming at V came to 2 bases and at J to 4 bases, leaving 8 bases not matched to a gene. Looked up from germline, CDR1 is MNHEY and CDR2 is SVGAGI. CDR3 size: 16 residues. As DNA, the CDR3 is TGTGCCAGCAGTTACGCCTCGGGACAGGGAGGCTATGGCTACACCTTC. Translated, it gives CASSYASGQGGYGYTF.

This clonotype was counted ten times or more. The chain joins TRBV2 to TRBJ2-6; tentatively, D is TRBD2 (5 bases). The ends were cut back, 7 bases at V and 1 base at J, with 11 bases in the middle. This CDR3 is built from 15 residues. In germline, CDR1 is SNHLY, CDR2 FYNNEI. The chain's CDR3 is CASTEETSGANVLTF. The DNA for the CDR3 is TGTGCCAGCACGGAGGAGACTTCTGGGGCCAACGTCCTGACTTTC.